These 26 T cell receptor beta chains were all obtained from the same sample, sequenced in a study of shared clonotypes between healthy human individuals. Produced via immunoSEQ multiplex PCR; TCRdb's table is partial and in-frame only. The table lists under 650,000 clones, 90% to 97% of them singletons. Sequenced: naive CD4+ T cells sorted from blood. This sample's subset: CD45RA+ positively selected. The origin of the receptors is a woman under 40 in good health.

The CDR3 here is CASTENRGSGTNNEQFF. In DNA, the CDR3 is TGTGCCAGCACCGAGAACAGGGGGAGCGGGACAAACAATGAGCAGTTCTTC. V gene TRBV2 combines with J gene TRBJ2-1; D might be TRBD1 (8 bases). Deletions cut 7 bases from V and 5 bases from J, with 24 bases between. The CDR3 spans 17 residues. From germline, CDR1 is SNHLY and CDR2 FYNNEI.

V gene TRBV5-1 combines with J gene TRBJ1-1; 8 nucleotides agree with TRBD1. CDR1 and CDR2 from the germline V gene are SGHRS and YFSETQ. The V and J ends lost 4 bases and 0 bases, in that order; junction bases with no gene match: 8. This CDR3 is built from 16 residues. CDR3 in DNA: TGCGCCAGCAGCCTGCTCGGACAGGGAATGAACACTGAAGCTTTCTTT. It yields the protein CASSLLGQGMNTEAFF.

The chain combines TRBV7-2 with TRBJ2-7; no firm D call. Deletions cut 1 base from V and 3 bases from J, with 7 bases between. Germline V lookup: CDR1 SGHTA, CDR2 FQGNSA. This CDR3 spans 13 amino acids. The CDR3 loop reads CASSLGAGYEQYF. DNA for the CDR3: TGTGCCAGCAGCTTAGGGGCTGGCTACGAGCAGTACTTC.

The chain uses TRBV5-1 and TRBJ2-5; 9 bases line up with TRBD2. Trimming at V came to 4 bases and at J to 5 bases, leaving 9 bases not matched to a gene. Germline assignment: CDR1 SGHRS and CDR2 YFSETQ. The CDR3 covers 15 residues. The CDR3 reads CASSGLAGAWETQYF. The CDR3, as DNA: TGCGCCAGCAGCGGCTTAGCGGGAGCCTGGGAGACCCAGTACTTC.

V is TRBV6-1 and J is TRBJ1-1, with D uncertain. This CDR3 is 14 amino acids long. Germline-derived CDR1 and CDR2 are MNHNS and SASEGT. The ends were cut back, 2 bases at V and 2 bases at J, with 9 bases in the middle. CDR3 residues: CASSEFGVNTEAFF. DNA of the CDR3: TGTGCCAGCAGTGAATTCGGGGTAAACACTGAAGCTTTCTTT.

The chain has TRBV19 and TRBJ2-6; 9 nucleotides agree with TRBD2. Germline CDR1 is LNHDA and CDR2 is SQIVND (reference sequence). There are 17 residues in the CDR3. V lost 5 bases and J lost 0; bases outside the gene matches: 5. CDR3 in DNA: TGTGCCAGTAGTCTGGCGGGAGGGCCCTCTGGGGCCAACGTCCTGACTTTC. It codes for CASSLAGGPSGANVLTF.

The chain recombines TRBV6-5 with TRBJ2-7; 9 bases agree with TRBD1. Germline loops: CDR1 MNHEY, CDR2 SVGAGI. The CDR3 covers 15 residues. Trimming at V came to 5 bases and at J to 2 bases, leaving 7 bases not matched to a gene. DNA for the CDR3: TGTGCCAGCAGTCGCCGGGACAGGGTTACCTACGAGCAGTACTTC. Protein: CASSRRDRVTYEQYF.

The V gene is TRBV7-9, the J gene TRBJ2-5; 13 nucleotides line up with TRBD2. V was clipped by 4 bases and J by 5 bases; unmatched bases: 13. Germline V gene lookup returns CDR1 SEHNR and CDR2 FQNEAQ (reference sequence). The CDR3 is made up of 18 amino acids. The DNA for the CDR3 is TGTGCCAGCAGCTACAGGACTAGCGGGAGTACTGGCGCTGAGACCCAGTACTTC. The encoded protein is CASSYRTSGSTGAETQYF.

The V gene is TRBV4-2, the J gene TRBJ1-2; D is unresolved. CDR1 and CDR2 (germline): LGHNA, YNFKEQ. The CDR3 spans 12 residues. V dropped 0 bases and J dropped 5 bases, with 4 bases sitting between them. The CDR3 protein is CASSQDRYGYTF. The CDR3 DNA is TGTGCCAGCAGCCAAGACCGATATGGCTACACCTTC.

The gene calls are TRBV28 and TRBJ2-7; possibly TRBD1 for D (6 bases). This CDR3 region has 11 residues. Germline V gives CDR1 MDHEN, CDR2 SYDVKM. Trimming took 8 bases from V and 8 from J, leaving 13 bases between them. This CDR3 is CASLQGHQQYF. The DNA of the CDR3 is TGTGCCAGCCTGCAGGGACATCAGCAGTACTTC.

CDR3 DNA: TGTGCCAGCAGCCCTAGCAGGGGTAATGAAAAACTGTTTTTT. Its protein product is CASSPSRGNEKLFF. The chain links TRBV6-5 to TRBJ1-4; D perhaps matches TRBD1 (6 bases). V shed 6 bases and J shed 4 bases, with 12 bases lying between them. This CDR3 has 14 amino acids. Germline V gene sequence: CDR1 MNHEY, CDR2 SVGAGI.

V gene TRBV6-6 combines with J gene TRBJ1-3; D gene unclear. The CDR3 consists of 16 residues. The V gene lost 6 bases and the J gene lost 4 bases, with 19 bases spanning the gap. CDR1 and CDR2 from the germline V gene are MNHNY and SVGAGI (reference sequence). DNA for the CDR3: TGTGCCAGCAGCTTACCTATCTCAGCAGTCGGAAACACCATATATTTT. This gives the protein CASSLPISAVGNTIYF.

This chain uses TRBV25-1 with TRBJ1-1, with 9 bases matching TRBD1. The CDR3 has 13 residues. Germline V lookup: CDR1 MGHDK, CDR2 SYGVNS. Unmatched junction bases numbered 2, after V lost 4 bases and J lost 5 bases. The CDR3 is CASSGDRGTEAFF. CDR3 DNA: TGTGCCAGCAGTGGAGACAGGGGGACTGAAGCTTTCTTT. Based on the CDR3 plus reference TRBV25-1 and TRBJ1-1, the full variable domain is EADIYQTPRYLVIGTGKKITLECSQTMGHDKMYWYQQDPGMELHLIHYSYGVNSTEKGDLSSESTVSRIRTEHFPLTLESARPSHTSQYLCASSGDRGTEAFFGQGTRLTVV.

The V gene is TRBV4-1, the J gene TRBJ2-1, with 9 nucleotides matching TRBD1. The CDR3 is 17 residues long. J was trimmed by 4 bases and V by 3 bases; bases with no gene match: 10. The V gene's germline CDR1 is MGHRA and CDR2 YSYEKL. The chain's CDR3 is CASSHQFTGGTYNEQFF. In nucleotides, the CDR3 is TGCGCCAGCAGCCATCAGTTTACAGGGGGCACTTACAATGAGCAGTTCTTC.

The chain joins TRBV9 to TRBJ2-7; 9 bases agree with TRBD2. Germline CDR1 SGDLS, CDR2 YYNGEE. The CDR3 length is 15 residues. J gave up 5 bases and V 0 bases, and 6 bases lay outside the gene matches. The DNA of the CDR3 is TGTGCCAGCAGCGTAGGGGGCGGGAGGGCCAACGAGCAGTACTTC. Protein: CASSVGGGRANEQYF.

The chain joins TRBV2 to TRBJ2-3; 7 bases are shared with TRBD2. Germline V CDR1 and CDR2: SNHLY, FYNNEI. This CDR3 region has 15 residues. The ends lost 5 bases at V and 4 bases at J; junction bases unmatched: 9. CDR3 amino acids: CASSLTKGRADTQYF. Here the CDR3 DNA reads TGTGCCAGCAGTCTTACCAAAGGGAGGGCAGATACGCAGTATTTT.

The V gene is TRBV5-6, the J gene TRBJ2-2; the D gene is possibly TRBD2 (6 bases). Trimming removed 1 base at V and 5 bases at J, with 15 bases between. CDR1 is SGHDT and CDR2 is YYEEEE in the germline V gene. This CDR3 has 16 amino acids. The CDR3 sequence: CASSLFREWSTGELFF. The CDR3 bases are TGTGCCAGCAGCTTGTTCCGGGAGTGGTCTACCGGGGAGCTGTTTTTT.

This clone has a single count. The genes are TRBV7-6 and TRBJ2-5; 9 bases align to TRBD2. The V segment lost 7 bases and the J segment 4 bases; nucleotides outside the gene matches: 13. Looked up from germline, CDR1 is SGHVS and CDR2 is FNYEAQ. The CDR3 is made up of 16 amino acids. CDR3: CASTGRGLAGLETQYF. In DNA form, the CDR3 reads TGTGCCAGCACCGGTAGAGGGCTAGCGGGATTAGAGACCCAGTACTTC.

The J gene is TRBJ1-3, the V gene TRBV5-1; D gene ambiguous. The V gene lost 4 bases and the J gene lost 0 bases, with 11 bases spanning the gap. The CDR3 totals 15 residues. The germline V gene encodes CDR1 SGHRS and CDR2 YFSETQ. The chain's CDR3 is CASSRSGDSGNTIYF. The CDR3 bases are TGCGCCAGCAGCCGGAGCGGGGACTCTGGAAACACCATATATTTT. The variable domain in full, completed from reference TRBV5-1 and TRBJ1-3, reads KAGVTQTPRYLIKTRGQQVTLSCSPISGHRSVSWYQQTPGQGLQFLFEYFSETQRNKGNFPGRFSGRQFSNSRSEMNVSTLELGDSALYLCASSRSGDSGNTIYFGEGSWLTVV.

The J gene is TRBJ1-1, the V gene TRBV19; D is unclear. Per germline, CDR1 LNHDA and CDR2 SQIVND (reference sequence). V was trimmed by 6 bases and J by 4 bases, leaving 15 bases between them. CDR3 length: 14 residues. As DNA, the CDR3 is TGTGCCAGTAGCCCTGGCCGGCGGACCACTGAAGCTTTCTTT. Protein sequence: CASSPGRRTTEAFF.

This clone showed up just once. The CDR3 here is CASSLGQGAIYEQYF. The CDR3 DNA follows: TGTGCCAGCAGCTTAGGGCAGGGGGCCATCTACGAGCAGTACTTC. The chain is built from TRBV7-2 and TRBJ2-7; 8 nucleotides line up with TRBD1. The CDR3 loop spans 15 amino acids. Germline CDR1 and CDR2: SGHTA and FQGNSA. V lost 1 base to trimming and J lost 3 bases; unmatched junction nucleotides: 5.

About this clone itself: This sample also contains other DNA sequences that code for the same CDR3. The V gene is TRBV19, the J gene TRBJ1-5, with D uncertain. Germline V CDR1 and CDR2: LNHDA, SQIVND (reference sequence). CDR3 size: 14 residues. Trimming took off 3 bases at V and 0 bases at J, with 6 bases between the two ends. The CDR3 protein is CASSIGYSNQPQHF. CDR3 DNA sequence: TGTGCCAGTAGTATCGGGTATAGCAATCAGCCCCAGCATTTT. The variable domain in full, completed from reference TRBV19 and TRBJ1-5, reads DGGITQSPKYLFRKEGQNVTLSCEQNLNHDAMYWYRQDPGQGLRLIYYSQIVNDFQKGDIAEGYSVSREKKESFPLTVTSAQKNPTAFYLCASSIGYSNQPQHFGDGTRLSIL.

The chain links TRBV30 to TRBJ1-3, with D hard to call. V was clipped by 5 bases and J by 4 bases, with 9 bases between them. CDR1 is GTSNPN, CDR2 SVGIG, per germline (reference sequence). This CDR3 is 12 amino acids long. The CDR3 protein is CAWSPGGNTIYF. Here the CDR3 DNA reads TGTGCCTGGTCTCCGGGCGGAAACACCATATATTTT.

This chain uses TRBV28 with TRBJ2-1; TRBD1 aligns across 12 bases. V shed 10 bases and J 6 bases; nucleotides not matched to a gene: 10. This CDR3 has 15 residues. Germline CDR1 reads MDHEN; CDR2 reads SYDVKM. CDR3 nucleotides: TGTGCCACTCGCCACGGGACAGGGGGCATCAATGAGCAGTTCTTC. Translation: CATRHGTGGINEQFF.

The chain joins TRBV28 to TRBJ2-2; 9 bases are a match to TRBD1. V lost 5 bases and J lost 3; bases outside the gene matches: 7. Looked up from germline, CDR1 is MDHEN and CDR2 is SYDVKM. The length of the CDR3 is 16 residues. The CDR3 loop is CASSTSDRGYTGELFF. Here the CDR3 DNA reads TGTGCCAGCAGTACGAGTGACAGGGGGTACACCGGGGAGCTGTTTTTT.

The gene calls are TRBV7-6 and TRBJ1-5; maybe TRBD1 (6 bases). Trimming stripped 5 bases from V and 4 bases from J, with 9 bases between. CDR1 SGHVS and CDR2 FNYEAQ come from the germline V gene. The length of the CDR3 is 13 residues. This CDR3 is CASSVQGNQPQHF. CDR3 DNA: TGTGCCAGCAGCGTCCAGGGGAATCAGCCCCAGCATTTT.